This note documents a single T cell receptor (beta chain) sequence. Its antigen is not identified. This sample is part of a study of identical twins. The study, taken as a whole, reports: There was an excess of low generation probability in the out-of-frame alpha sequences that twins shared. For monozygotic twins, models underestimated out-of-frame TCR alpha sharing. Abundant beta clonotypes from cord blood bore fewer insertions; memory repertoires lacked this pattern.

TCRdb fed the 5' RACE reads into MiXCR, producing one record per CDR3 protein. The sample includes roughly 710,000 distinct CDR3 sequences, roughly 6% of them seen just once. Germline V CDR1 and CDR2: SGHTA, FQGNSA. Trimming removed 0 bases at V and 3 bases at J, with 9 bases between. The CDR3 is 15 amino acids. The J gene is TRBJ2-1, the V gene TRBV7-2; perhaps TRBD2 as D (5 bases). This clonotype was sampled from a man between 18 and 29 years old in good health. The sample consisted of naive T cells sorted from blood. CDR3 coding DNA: TGTGCCAGCAGCTTAGCCCCGGCGGGCTACAATGAGCAGTTCTTC. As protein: CASSLAPAGYNEQFF.